The subject of this entry is one T cell receptor (beta chain). Its antigen is unidentified. The sample comes from a study of T cell responses to AZD1222 COVID-19 vaccine. Overall study findings and caveats: Spike-specific TCR breadth and depth rose after two AZD1222 doses. CD4 TCRs covered the whole spike, strongest at regions 160-218 and 743-854. Every sample of the repertoires postdated the peak T cell response.

Whether given at about 4 or about 12 weeks, second doses were pooled. The repertoire was sequenced with immunoSEQ multiplex PCR; TCRdb's copy has only in-frame clones and lacks some. Among roughly 180,000 clones, approximately 93% were seen once, and the ten largest hold around 3.6%. Germline V CDR1 and CDR2: SGDLS, YYNGEE. V lost 0 bases, J lost 4 bases, and 13 bases lay in between. CDR3 length: 15 amino acids. The receptor's source is an adult who received the AZD1222 COVID-19 vaccine. This chain connects TRBV9 to TRBJ1-2; the D is unclear. This sample comprised peripheral blood, obtained 28 days after the second AZD1222 dose. The CDR3 loop reads CASSVGSRGFYGYTF. CDR3 coding DNA: TGTGCCAGCAGCGTAGGATCCCGAGGCTTCTATGGCTACACCTTC.